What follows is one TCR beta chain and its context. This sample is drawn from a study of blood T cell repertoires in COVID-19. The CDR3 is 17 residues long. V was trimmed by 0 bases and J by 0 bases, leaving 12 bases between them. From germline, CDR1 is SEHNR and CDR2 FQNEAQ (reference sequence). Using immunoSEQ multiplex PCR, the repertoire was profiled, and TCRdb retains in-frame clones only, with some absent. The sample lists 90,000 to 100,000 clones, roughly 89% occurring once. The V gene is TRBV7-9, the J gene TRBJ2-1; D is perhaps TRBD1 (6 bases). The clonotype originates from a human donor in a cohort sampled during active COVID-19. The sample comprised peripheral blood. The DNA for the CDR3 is TGTGCCAGCAGCTTAGCCCCGGCGGACAGCTCCTACAATGAGCAGTTCTTC. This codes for CASSLAPADSSYNEQFF.